Listed below are T cell receptor beta chains from one sample, sequenced in a study of T cell responses to AZD1222 COVID-19 vaccine. Only in-frame clones appear in the TCRdb table, and some are missing; sequencing was by immunoSEQ multiplex PCR. The data show roughly 42,000 clones, 88% seen once. The sequences come from peripheral blood, collected 28 days after the second dose of the MenACWY control vaccine. These receptors all come from an adult who received the MenACWY meningococcal vaccine as a control. Each CDR3 is given with its conserved first and last residue. Each record gives: J gene, clone size, CDR3 length, D gene, V gene, CDR3 protein, CDR3 DNA. The D gene is left open where the match is weak. A row's size may be missing; if present it is once, few, many or a size class.

j_gene: TRBJ2-7; abundance: NA; len: 17; d_gene: TRBD1; v_gene: TRBV5-4; CDR3aa: CASSLPKSGTGVLEQYF; CDR3nt: TGTGCCAGCAGCTTACCTAAATCCGGGACAGGGGTCCTCGAGCAGTACTTC
j_gene: TRBJ2-5; abundance: NA; len: 15; d_gene: TRBD1; v_gene: TRBV19; CDR3aa: CASSIGDRNQETQYF; CDR3nt: TGTGCCAGTAGTATAGGGGACAGAAACCAAGAGACCCAGTACTTC
j_gene: TRBJ2-7; abundance: NA; len: 17; d_gene: NA; v_gene: TRBV5-6; CDR3aa: CASSPPGGSRTPYEQYF; CDR3nt: TGTGCCAGCAGCCCGCCTGGGGGCAGTCGAACCCCCTACGAGCAGTACTTC
j_gene: TRBJ2-1; abundance: once; len: 11; d_gene: NA; v_gene: TRBV11-3; CDR3aa: CASSRGDEQFF; CDR3nt: TGTGCCAGCAGCCGGGGCGATGAGCAGTTCTTC
j_gene: TRBJ2-2; abundance: NA; len: 15; d_gene: TRBD1; v_gene: TRBV13; CDR3aa: CASREVGTGNGELFF; CDR3nt: TGTGCCAGCAGGGAAGTCGGGACAGGGAACGGGGAGCTGTTTTTT
j_gene: TRBJ2-2; abundance: NA; len: 20; d_gene: TRBD2; v_gene: TRBV7-6; CDR3aa: CANLRGLSGTSGRGTGELFF; CDR3nt: TGTGCCAACCTCCGGGGGCTTTCCGGGACTAGCGGGAGGGGTACCGGGGAGCTGTTTTTT
j_gene: TRBJ1-5; abundance: NA; len: 14; d_gene: NA; v_gene: TRBV19; CDR3aa: CASSMWNRDQPQHF; CDR3nt: TGTGCCAGTAGTATGTGGAACAGGGATCAGCCCCAGCATTTT
j_gene: TRBJ2-7; abundance: NA; len: 15; d_gene: TRBD2; v_gene: TRBV24-1; CDR3aa: CATSDATSGKNEQYF; CDR3nt: TGTGCCACCAGTGATGCGACTAGCGGGAAAAACGAGCAGTACTTC
j_gene: TRBJ1-5; abundance: NA; len: 16; d_gene: NA; v_gene: TRBV19; CDR3aa: CASSRGGQALSGPQHF; CDR3nt: TGTGCCAGTAGTAGAGGCGGGCAGGCCCTATCAGGGCCCCAGCATTTT
j_gene: TRBJ1-2; abundance: NA; len: 16; d_gene: TRBD1; v_gene: TRBV28; CDR3aa: CASSLHQFRQGMGYTF; CDR3nt: TGTGCCAGCAGTTTACATCAATTTCGACAGGGGATGGGCTACACCTTC
j_gene: TRBJ2-6; abundance: NA; len: 18; d_gene: NA; v_gene: TRBV9; CDR3aa: CASSPLVGPSSGANVLTF; CDR3nt: TGTGCCAGCTCCCCCTTAGTTGGCCCAAGCTCTGGGGCCAACGTCCTGACTTTC
j_gene: TRBJ2-7; abundance: NA; len: 15; d_gene: NA; v_gene: TRBV12-1; CDR3aa: CASSFATGGYDEQYF; CDR3nt: TGTGCCAGCAGCTTTGCGACAGGGGGCTATGACGAGCAGTACTTC
j_gene: TRBJ1-1; abundance: few; len: 15; d_gene: NA; v_gene: TRBV9; CDR3aa: CASSVDPGWNTEAFF; CDR3nt: TGTGCCAGCAGCGTAGATCCAGGCTGGAACACTGAAGCTTTCTTT
j_gene: TRBJ1-1; abundance: NA; len: 15; d_gene: TRBD1; v_gene: TRBV9; CDR3aa: CASSVKGQMNTEAFF; CDR3nt: TGTGCCAGCAGCGTAAAGGGACAGATGAACACTGAAGCTTTCTTT
j_gene: TRBJ2-1; abundance: NA; len: 14; d_gene: NA; v_gene: TRBV29-1; CDR3aa: CSVEGDGALNEQFF; CDR3nt: TGCAGCGTTGAAGGTGACGGGGCTCTAAATGAGCAGTTCTTC
j_gene: TRBJ1-2; abundance: NA; len: 17; d_gene: NA; v_gene: TRBV28; CDR3aa: CASSSGGGRFANYGYTF; CDR3nt: TGTGCCAGCAGTTCTGGGGGGGGCCGATTTGCTAACTATGGCTACACCTTC
j_gene: TRBJ2-2; abundance: NA; len: 18; d_gene: TRBD2; v_gene: TRBV9; CDR3aa: CASSVVLAGYANTGELFF; CDR3nt: TGTGCCAGCAGCGTAGTACTAGCGGGTTACGCGAACACCGGGGAGCTGTTTTTT
j_gene: TRBJ1-5; abundance: NA; len: 15; d_gene: NA; v_gene: TRBV19; CDR3aa: CASSIRGSSNQPQHF; CDR3nt: TGTGCCAGTAGTATAAGGGGGTCGAGCAATCAGCCCCAGCATTTT
j_gene: TRBJ1-5; abundance: NA; len: 13; d_gene: NA; v_gene: TRBV5-6; CDR3aa: CASSLQGGQPQHF; CDR3nt: TGTGCCAGCAGCTTGCAGGGCGGCCAGCCCCAGCATTTT
j_gene: TRBJ2-7; abundance: NA; len: 15; d_gene: NA; v_gene: TRBV5-1; CDR3aa: CASSLDPSIAYEQYF; CDR3nt: TGCGCCAGCAGCTTGGATCCCTCGATCGCCTACGAGCAGTACTTC
j_gene: TRBJ2-1; abundance: NA; len: 15; d_gene: TRBD2; v_gene: TRBV10-2; CDR3aa: CASSEWSSGRNEQFF; CDR3nt: TGCGCCAGCAGTGAGTGGTCTAGCGGGAGAAATGAGCAGTTCTTC
j_gene: TRBJ1-5; abundance: NA; len: 13; d_gene: NA; v_gene: TRBV5-1; CDR3aa: CASSLERNQPQHF; CDR3nt: TGCGCCAGCAGCCTGGAGCGGAATCAGCCCCAGCATTTT
j_gene: TRBJ1-1; abundance: NA; len: 13; d_gene: NA; v_gene: TRBV30; CDR3aa: CAWSQGINTEAFF; CDR3nt: TGTGCCTGGAGTCAGGGTATAAACACTGAAGCTTTCTTT
j_gene: TRBJ1-2; abundance: NA; len: 16; d_gene: TRBD1; v_gene: TRBV11-2; CDR3aa: CASSLVSGQGDYGYTF; CDR3nt: TGTGCCAGCAGCTTAGTTTCCGGACAGGGGGATTATGGCTACACCTTC
j_gene: TRBJ2-7; abundance: once; len: 16; d_gene: TRBD2; v_gene: TRBV27; CDR3aa: CASSLSGGSLRDEQYF; CDR3nt: TGTGCCAGCAGTTTATCAGGCGGGAGCCTGCGGGACGAGCAGTACTTC
j_gene: TRBJ2-7; abundance: once; len: 16; d_gene: TRBD1; v_gene: TRBV28; CDR3aa: CASSPHPTGRSYEQYF; CDR3nt: TGTGCCAGCAGTCCACACCCGACAGGGCGCTCCTACGAGCAGTACTTC
j_gene: TRBJ2-7; abundance: NA; len: 17; d_gene: NA; v_gene: TRBV7-6; CDR3aa: CASSPTPPLAYSYEQYF; CDR3nt: TGTGCCAGCAGCCCGACTCCCCCACTAGCTTACTCCTACGAGCAGTACTTC